The 30 T cell receptor beta chains below come from one sample, sequenced in a study of OX40 agonist ivuxolimab in advanced cancers. Assay: immunoSEQ multiplex PCR; the TCRdb copy retains only in-frame clones and omits some. The table lists approximately 89,000 clones, more than 75% of them singletons. The sequencing here drew on CD4+ or CD8+ T cells sorted from blood, taken in a trial of the OX40 agonist ivuxolimab. Receptors originate from an adult with an advanced solid tumor such as melanoma, head and neck, liver or kidney cancer.

The chain is built from TRBV5-1 and TRBJ1-6, with TRBD1 as a possible D gene (5 bases). This CDR3 region has 15 residues. Trimming took off 0 bases at V and 9 bases at J, with 13 bases between the two ends. The germline V gene encodes CDR1 SGHRS and CDR2 YFSETQ. CDR3 region: CASSLDSGPGSPLHF. CDR3 nucleotides: TGCGCCAGCAGCTTGGATTCAGGGCCGGGTTCACCCCTCCACTTT.

This clone was seen only a few times. The chain links TRBV14 to TRBJ2-4; unclear D gene. Trimming stripped 4 bases from V and 8 bases from J, with 9 bases between. Germline CDR1 reads SGHDN; CDR2 reads FVKESK. CDR3 length: 12 residues. CDR3 nucleotides: TGTGCCAGCAGCCCCTCCGCTCACATTCAGTACTTC. Translating it yields CASSPSAHIQYF.

This clone was observed a handful of times. The genes are TRBV14 and TRBJ1-6; no firm D call. Germline values: CDR1 SGHDN, CDR2 FVKESK. Trimming shortened V by 1 base and J by 12 bases, and 7 bases separated the two germline ends. This CDR3 has 12 amino acids. As DNA, the CDR3 is TGTGCCAGCAGCCAAGTGGTGGGACCCCTCCACTTT. Protein sequence: CASSQVVGPLHF.

J is TRBJ2-3 and V is TRBV18; 7 positions agree with TRBD1. Trimming cost V 6 bases and J 4 bases; bases outside gene matches: 7. There are 14 residues in the CDR3. The V gene's germline CDR1 is KGHSH and CDR2 LQKENI. Here the CDR3 DNA reads TGTGCCAGCTCCCGAGACAGGGTACCAGATACGCAGTATTTT. Residues: CASSRDRVPDTQYF.

The genes are TRBV18 and TRBJ1-1; D is perhaps TRBD1 (5 bases). Germline V gives CDR1 KGHSH, CDR2 LQKENI. The germline V and J ends were trimmed by 3 bases and 1 base, with 15 bases remaining between them. CDR3 length equals 16 residues. The DNA for the CDR3 is TGTGCCAGCTCACCCCCCTCAGGGCTCCCGAACACTGAAGCTTTCTTT. Its translation: CASSPPSGLPNTEAFF.

In this sample, this clone turned up once. V gene TRBV6-1 combines with J gene TRBJ2-7; TRBD1 agrees at 9 bases. The V segment lost 3 bases and the J segment 3 bases; nucleotides outside the gene matches: 9. The CDR3 runs to 16 residues. The germline CDR1 and CDR2 sequences are MNHNS and SASEGT. CDR3 loop: CASSERGQGPNYEQYF. As DNA, the CDR3 is TGTGCCAGCAGTGAGCGGGGACAGGGCCCCAACTACGAGCAGTACTTC.

This rearrangement joins TRBV6-6 to TRBJ2-7, with 8 bases fitting TRBD1. Germline CDR1 is MNHNY and CDR2 is SVGAGI (reference sequence). V shed 0 bases, J shed 7 bases, and the junction held 5 bases outside the gene matches. The CDR3 length is 14 residues. Here the CDR3 DNA reads TGTGCCAGCAGTTACTCCCGGGACAGGTGGGAGCAGTACTTC. Protein: CASSYSRDRWEQYF.

V and J are TRBV19 and TRBJ2-6; 9 bases map to TRBD2. Germline V gives CDR1 LNHDA, CDR2 SQIVND (reference sequence). The CDR3 contains 18 residues. V gave up 1 base and J gave up 0 bases; unmatched junction bases: 4. As DNA, the CDR3 is TGTGCCAGTAGTATAGCTGCTAGCGGGGCCTCTGGGGCCAACGTCCTGACTTTC. Translating it yields CASSIAASGASGANVLTF.

This chain uses TRBV5-1 with TRBJ1-4; D gene ambiguous. Germline V gene data show CDR1 as SGHRS and CDR2 as YFSETQ. The CDR3 runs to 12 residues. Trimming shortened V by 2 bases and J by 5 bases, and 4 bases separated the two germline ends. CDR3 sequence: CASSFENEKLFF. The CDR3 nucleotides are TGCGCCAGCAGCTTTGAAAATGAAAAACTGTTTTTT. Together with reference TRBV5-1 and TRBJ1-4, the CDR3 gives the full variable domain: KAGVTQTPRYLIKTRGQQVTLSCSPISGHRSVSWYQQTPGQGLQFLFEYFSETQRNKGNFPGRFSGRQFSNSRSEMNVSTLELGDSALYLCASSFENEKLFFGSGTQLSVL.

The rearrangement links TRBV2 to TRBJ2-3; tentatively, D is TRBD1 (6 bases). Per the germline V gene, CDR1 is SNHLY and CDR2 is FYNNEI. The CDR3 loop spans 13 amino acids. V was shortened by 7 bases and J by 8 bases, with 16 bases between the two germline ends. CDR3 loop: CASTKASQGTQYF. Written as DNA, the CDR3 is TGTGCCAGCACCAAAGCGTCACAGGGTACGCAGTATTTT.

This rearrangement joins TRBV11-2 to TRBJ1-2, with D possibly matching TRBD1 (6 bases). Germline-derived CDR1 and CDR2 are SGHAT and FQNNGV. The CDR3 loop spans 13 amino acids. V was cut by 5 bases and J by 7 bases, with 14 bases left in between. In nucleotides, the CDR3 is TGTGCCAGCAGCGACCAGGGGAATAGTGGCTACACCTTC. As protein: CASSDQGNSGYTF.

This chain connects TRBV7-9 to TRBJ2-7; no firm D call. Germline values: CDR1 SEHNR, CDR2 FQNEAQ (reference sequence). Trimming cost V 1 base and J 0 bases, with 4 bases left between them. The CDR3 runs to 13 residues. Here the CDR3 reads CASSLDSSYEQYF. DNA for the CDR3: TGTGCCAGCAGCTTAGACAGCTCCTACGAGCAGTACTTC.

The rearrangement uses TRBV30 and TRBJ2-3; D gene unclear. CDR3 length: 14 residues. The V and J ends lost 0 bases and 0 bases respectively, with 7 bases between them. Germline CDR1 is GTSNPN and CDR2 is SVGIG (reference sequence). CDR3: CAWSVVGSTDTQYF. CDR3 coding DNA: TGTGCCTGGAGTGTAGTAGGTAGCACAGATACGCAGTATTTT.

The CDR3 bases are TGTGCCAGTAGTATCGGGTCGGGACAGGGGAGCACAGATACGCAGTATTTT. It translates to CASSIGSGQGSTDTQYF. This chain joins TRBV19 and TRBJ2-3, with 10 bases matching TRBD1. This CDR3 is built from 17 residues. Looked up from germline, CDR1 is LNHDA and CDR2 is SQIVND (reference sequence). V gave up 3 bases and J gave up 0 bases; unmatched junction bases: 6.

The genes are TRBV12-5 and TRBJ2-3; 7 positions match TRBD1. V lost 7 bases to trimming and J lost 6 bases; unmatched junction nucleotides: 1. This CDR3 is 11 amino acids long. From germline, CDR1 is LGHNT and CDR2 FRNRAP. The CDR3 DNA follows: TGTGCTAGTGAGGGGGCTGATACGCAGTATTTT. Residues: CASEGADTQYF.

The J gene is TRBJ1-3, the V gene TRBV5-8; the D is unclear. The CDR3 runs to 12 residues. Germline assignment: CDR1 SGHTS and CDR2 YDEGEE. Trimming removed 0 bases at V and 8 bases at J, with 6 bases between. The CDR3 DNA reads TGTGCCAGCAGCTTGGCCGAGTACACCATATATTTT. It codes for CASSLAEYTIYF.

About this clone itself: A junction boundary mismatches the germline segment, possibly from a read error. The rearrangement joins TRBV6-5 to TRBJ2-4, with D tentatively TRBD2 (5 bases). The germline V gene has CDR1 MNHEY and CDR2 SVGAGI. CDR3 size: 12 residues. The DNA of the CDR3 is TGTGCCAGCAGTGACTCCGGGGACATTCAGTACTTC. Its protein product is CASSDSGDIQYF.

V gene TRBV19 combines with J gene TRBJ1-2, with no clear D. The germline V gene encodes CDR1 LNHDA and CDR2 SQIVND (reference sequence). There are 13 residues in the CDR3. Trimming removed 1 base from V and 4 bases from J, with 7 bases in between. CDR3 amino acids: CASSIGSLYGYTF. The CDR3, as DNA: TGTGCCAGTAGTATAGGCAGCCTCTATGGCTACACCTTC.

CDR3 DNA: TGTGCCAGCAGCCCCCCAGGGGGACAGGGGTTACACGAGCAGTACTTC. Its protein product is CASSPPGGQGLHEQYF. J is TRBJ2-7 and V is TRBV7-6, with TRBD1 matching 10 bases. CDR1 SGHVS and CDR2 FNYEAQ come from the germline V gene. This CDR3 comprises 16 residues. Trimming removed 5 bases from V and 5 bases from J; junction bases left unmatched: 12. Filled out from reference TRBV7-6 and TRBJ2-7, the complete variable domain reads GAGVSQSPRYKVTKRGQDVALRCDPISGHVSLYWYRQALGQGPEFLTYFNYEAQQDKSGLPNDRFSAERPEGSISTLTIQRTEQRDSAMYRCASSPPGGQGLHEQYFGPGTRLTVT.

V usage is TRBV5-4 and J usage is TRBJ1-1; 10 positions agree with TRBD1. V dropped 2 bases and J dropped 2; count of bases not matched to a gene: 3. CDR3 length equals 15 residues. From germline, CDR1 is SGHNT and CDR2 YYREEE (reference sequence). The CDR3 is CASSLGTGANTEAFF. The CDR3 DNA sequence: TGTGCCAGCAGCTTAGGGACAGGGGCCAACACTGAAGCTTTCTTT.

CDR3 DNA sequence: TGTGCCAGCAAGTCCCTTCAGGACGATGGCTACACCTTC. Translated: CASKSLQDDGYTF. The chain carries TRBV5-4 and TRBJ1-2; D gene unclear. Germline V gene lookup returns CDR1 SGHNT and CDR2 YYREEE (reference sequence). Trimming took off 6 bases at V and 6 bases at J, with 15 bases between the two ends. CDR3 length equals 13 residues.

This clone was seen more than once but under ten times. The rearrangement links TRBV7-9 to TRBJ1-3; TRBD1 might be the D (5 bases). CDR3 length: 14 residues. Trimming left V 3 bases short and J 3 bases short, with 9 bases between. Germline loops: CDR1 SEHNR, CDR2 FQNEAQ (reference sequence). Here the CDR3 DNA reads TGTGCCAGCAGCTTTTGGGGGGGTGGAAACACCATATATTTT. Translated: CASSFWGGGNTIYF.

This chain links TRBV19 with TRBJ2-7; D possibly uses TRBD1 or TRBD2 (5 bases each). The CDR3 covers 13 residues. Germline values: CDR1 LNHDA, CDR2 SQIVND (reference sequence). V gave up 6 bases and J gave up 3 bases, with 12 bases separating them. CDR3 DNA: TGTGCCAGTAGCGAGGGGTTTTACTACGAGCAGTACTTC. Its translation is CASSEGFYYEQYF.

The chain has TRBV4-2 and TRBJ2-1; D could derive from TRBD1 or TRBD2 (8 bases each). V was pared by 4 bases and J by 2 bases, with 18 bases between. Germline V lookup: CDR1 LGHNA, CDR2 YNFKEQ. This CDR3 spans 17 amino acids. In DNA form, the CDR3 reads TGTGCCAGCAGCCCCCAGGGGGCGGGGGGCCCCTACAATGAGCAGTTCTTC. Its protein is CASSPQGAGGPYNEQFF.

CDR3 sequence reads: CATSRVGGTGANVLTF. The CDR3 coding sequence is TGTGCCACCAGCAGAGTAGGGGGGACTGGGGCCAACGTCCTGACTTTC. The V and J genes are TRBV15 and TRBJ2-6; the D gene could be TRBD1 or TRBD2 (6 bases each). The CDR3 has 16 residues. Deletions cut 1 base from V and 2 bases from J, with 9 bases between. Germline V gives CDR1 LNHNV, CDR2 YYDKDF (reference sequence).

The rearrangement joins TRBV5-1 to TRBJ2-3; a possible D gene is TRBD1 (5 bases). The CDR3 sequence is 15 residues long. Trimming cost V 4 bases and J 0 bases, with 12 bases left between them. Germline CDR1 and CDR2: SGHRS and YFSETQ. The CDR3 loop reads CASSQDTTSTDTQYF. CDR3 coding DNA: TGCGCCAGCAGCCAGGACACCACGAGCACAGATACGCAGTATTTT.

This sequence joins TRBV6-5 and TRBJ1-5, with D hard to call. The ends were cut back, 5 bases at V and 4 bases at J, with 9 bases in the middle. The germline V gene has CDR1 MNHEY and CDR2 SVGAGI. This CDR3 is built from 13 residues. The CDR3 DNA is TGTGCCAGCAGTCCACAACCGAATCAGCCCCAGCATTTT. This encodes CASSPQPNQPQHF.

The CDR3 DNA follows: TGTGCCAGCAGCCAAGATCTAAGGACTGAAGCTTTCTTT. Translating it yields CASSQDLRTEAFF. This rearrangement joins TRBV14 to TRBJ1-1; D gene ambiguous. The CDR3 extends over 13 amino acids. Germline CDR1 is SGHDN and CDR2 is FVKESK. With 0 bases removed from V and 5 bases from J, the gap between germline ends came to 7 bases.

V and J are TRBV11-2 and TRBJ2-7; 7 bases align to TRBD1. The V and J ends lost 4 bases and 4 bases, in that order; junction bases with no gene match: 10. CDR1 SGHAT and CDR2 FQNNGV come from the germline V gene. CDR3 size: 15 residues. CDR3 bases: TGTGCCAGCAGCTCATGGGACAGAGGCGTGTACGAGCAGTACTTC. Protein sequence: CASSSWDRGVYEQYF.

V usage is TRBV7-2 and J usage is TRBJ1-2, with D unclear. The CDR3 is 13 residues long. V was pared by 10 bases and J by 8 bases, with 20 bases between. Germline V CDR1 and CDR2: SGHTA, FQGNSA. DNA of the CDR3: TGTGCCACCCTGCGGACCTCCTCGTCGGGCTACACCTTC. Translation: CATLRTSSSGYTF.